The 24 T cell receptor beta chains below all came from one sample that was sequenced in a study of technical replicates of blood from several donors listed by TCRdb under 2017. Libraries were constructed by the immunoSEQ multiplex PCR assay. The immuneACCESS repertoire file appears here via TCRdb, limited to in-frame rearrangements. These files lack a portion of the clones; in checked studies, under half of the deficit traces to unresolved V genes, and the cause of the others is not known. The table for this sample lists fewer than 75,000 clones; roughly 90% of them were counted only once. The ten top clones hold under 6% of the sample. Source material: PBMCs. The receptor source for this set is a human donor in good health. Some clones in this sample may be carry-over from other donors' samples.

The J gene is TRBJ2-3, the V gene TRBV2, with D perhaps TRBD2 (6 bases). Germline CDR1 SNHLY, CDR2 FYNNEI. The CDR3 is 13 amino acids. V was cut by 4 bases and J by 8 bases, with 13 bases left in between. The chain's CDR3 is CASSAASSGTQYF. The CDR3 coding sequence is TGTGCCAGCAGTGCCGCCAGTAGCGGTACGCAGTATTTT. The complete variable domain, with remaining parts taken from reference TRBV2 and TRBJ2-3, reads EPEVTQTPSHQVTQMGQEVILRCVPISNHLYFYWYRQILGQKVEFLVSFYNNEISEKSEIFDDQFSVERPDGSNFTLKIRSTKLEDSAMYFCASSAASSGTQYFGPGTRLTVL.

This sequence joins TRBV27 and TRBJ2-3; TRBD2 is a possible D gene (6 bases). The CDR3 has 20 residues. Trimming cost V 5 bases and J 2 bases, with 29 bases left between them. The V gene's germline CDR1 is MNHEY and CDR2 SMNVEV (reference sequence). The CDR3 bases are TGTGCCAGCAGTGACCACGCATTAGGCGGTTCGGGGGAGGCCACAGATACGCAGTATTTT. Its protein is CASSDHALGGSGEATDTQYF.

The CDR3 protein is CASRGLLTYEQYF. For the CDR3, the DNA is TGTGCCAGCAGGGGACTTCTAACCTACGAGCAGTACTTC. This chain links TRBV2 with TRBJ2-7; D might be TRBD2 (6 bases). The CDR3 covers 13 residues. Germline V CDR1 and CDR2: SNHLY, FYNNEI. The V gene lost 6 bases and the J gene lost 2 bases, with 11 bases spanning the gap.

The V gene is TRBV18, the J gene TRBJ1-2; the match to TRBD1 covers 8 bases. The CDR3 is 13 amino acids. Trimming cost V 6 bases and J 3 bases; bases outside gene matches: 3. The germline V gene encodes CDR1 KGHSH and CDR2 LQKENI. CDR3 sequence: CASSDREDYGYTF. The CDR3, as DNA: TGTGCCAGCTCGGACAGGGAGGACTATGGCTACACCTTC.

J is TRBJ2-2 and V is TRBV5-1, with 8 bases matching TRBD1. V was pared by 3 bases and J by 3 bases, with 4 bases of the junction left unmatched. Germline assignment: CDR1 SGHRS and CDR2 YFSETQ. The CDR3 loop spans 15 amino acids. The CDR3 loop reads CASSYGQGDTGELFF. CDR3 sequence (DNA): TGCGCCAGCAGCTACGGACAGGGCGACACCGGGGAGCTGTTTTTT.

As DNA, the CDR3 is TGTGCCATCAGTGATGGGGACAGGGTGGGCAATGAGCAGTTCTTC. Translated, it gives CAISDGDRVGNEQFF. The chain combines TRBV10-3 with TRBJ2-1; 9 bases map to TRBD1. The CDR3 runs 15 residues. The trim removed 3 bases at V and 6 bases at J, leaving 6 bases unmatched. Germline V gene lookup returns CDR1 ENHRY and CDR2 SYGVKD.

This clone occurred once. CDR3 sequence (DNA): TGTGCCAGCAGCCAAAAGTGGGGACTAGCGGTCTACGAGCAGTACTTC. The encoded protein is CASSQKWGLAVYEQYF. This chain joins TRBV4-2 and TRBJ2-7; 11 bases map to TRBD2. Germline lookup yields CDR1 LGHNA and CDR2 YNFKEQ. J gave up 3 bases and V 2 bases, and 6 bases lay outside the gene matches. This CDR3 region has 16 residues.

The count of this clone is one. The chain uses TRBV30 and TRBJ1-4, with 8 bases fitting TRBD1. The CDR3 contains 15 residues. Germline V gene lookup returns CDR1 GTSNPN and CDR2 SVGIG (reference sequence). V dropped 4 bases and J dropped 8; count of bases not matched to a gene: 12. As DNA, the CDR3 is TGTGCCTGGACCGGGACGGACTCAGGGGGCGAAAAACTGTTTTTT. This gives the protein CAWTGTDSGGEKLFF.

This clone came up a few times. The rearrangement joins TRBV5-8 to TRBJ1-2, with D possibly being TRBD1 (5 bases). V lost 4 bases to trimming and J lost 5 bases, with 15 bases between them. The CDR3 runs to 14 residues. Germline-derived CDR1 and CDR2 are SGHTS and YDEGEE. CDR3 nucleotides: TGTGCCAGCAGCCTACAGACAGCAGGGTATGGCTACACCTTC. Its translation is CASSLQTAGYGYTF.

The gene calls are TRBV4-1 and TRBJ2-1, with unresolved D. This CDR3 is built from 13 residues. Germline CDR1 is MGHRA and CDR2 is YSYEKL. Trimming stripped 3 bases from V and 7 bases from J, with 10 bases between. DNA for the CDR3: TGCGCCAGCAGCCAGGCCAGGTGGAATGAGCAGTTCTTC. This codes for CASSQARWNEQFF.

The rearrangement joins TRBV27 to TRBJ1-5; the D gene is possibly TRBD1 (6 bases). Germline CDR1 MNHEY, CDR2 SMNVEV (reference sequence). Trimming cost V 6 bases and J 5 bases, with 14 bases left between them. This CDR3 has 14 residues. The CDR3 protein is CASSRRGADQPQHF. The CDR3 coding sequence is TGTGCCAGCAGCCGCAGGGGAGCGGATCAGCCCCAGCATTTT.

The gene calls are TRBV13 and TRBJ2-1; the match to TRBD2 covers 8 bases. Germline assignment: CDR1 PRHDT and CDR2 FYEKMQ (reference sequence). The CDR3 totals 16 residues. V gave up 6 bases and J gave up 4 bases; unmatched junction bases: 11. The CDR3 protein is CASSRPVASGYNEQFF. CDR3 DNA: TGTGCCAGCAGTCGCCCCGTTGCTAGCGGGTACAATGAGCAGTTCTTC.

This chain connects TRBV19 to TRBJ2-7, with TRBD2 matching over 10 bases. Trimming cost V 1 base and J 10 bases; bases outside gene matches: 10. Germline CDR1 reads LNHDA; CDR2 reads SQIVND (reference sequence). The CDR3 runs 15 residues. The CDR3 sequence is CASSIGLAGATIQYF. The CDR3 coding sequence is TGTGCCAGTAGTATAGGGCTAGCGGGGGCGACGATCCAGTACTTC.

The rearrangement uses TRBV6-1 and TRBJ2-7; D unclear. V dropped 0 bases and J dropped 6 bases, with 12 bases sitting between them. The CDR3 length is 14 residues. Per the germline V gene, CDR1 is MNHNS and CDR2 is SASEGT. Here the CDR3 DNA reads TGTGCCAGCAGTGAAGCTAGCAGACTTCTCGAGCAGTACTTC. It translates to CASSEASRLLEQYF.

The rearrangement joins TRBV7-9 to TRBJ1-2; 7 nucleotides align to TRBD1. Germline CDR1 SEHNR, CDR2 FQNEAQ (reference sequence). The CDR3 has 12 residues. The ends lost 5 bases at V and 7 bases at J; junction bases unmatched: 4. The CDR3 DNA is TGTGCCAGCAGCAGGACAGGAGGTGGCTACACCTTC. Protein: CASSRTGGGYTF. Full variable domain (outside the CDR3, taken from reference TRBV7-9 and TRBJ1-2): DTGVSQNPRHKITKRGQNVTFRCDPISEHNRLYWYRQTLGQGPEFLTYFQNEAQLEKSRLLSDRFSAERPKGSFSTLEIQRTEQGDSAMYLCASSRTGGGYTFGSGTRLTVV.

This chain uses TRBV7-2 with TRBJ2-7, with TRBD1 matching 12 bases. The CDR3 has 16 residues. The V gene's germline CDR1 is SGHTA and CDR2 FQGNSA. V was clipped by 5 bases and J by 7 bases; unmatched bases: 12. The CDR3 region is CASSKRRGQGAPEQYF. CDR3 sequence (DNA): TGTGCCAGCAGCAAAAGGCGGGGACAGGGGGCTCCGGAGCAGTACTTC.

CDR3 sequence reads: CASSKREGYEQYF. The CDR3 DNA reads TGTGCCAGCAGCAAGAGGGAGGGTTACGAGCAGTACTTC. The rearrangement uses TRBV9 and TRBJ2-7, with 7 bases lining up with TRBD2. Germline values: CDR1 SGDLS, CDR2 YYNGEE. V shed 4 bases, J shed 4 bases, and the junction held 5 bases outside the gene matches. The CDR3 length is 13 residues.

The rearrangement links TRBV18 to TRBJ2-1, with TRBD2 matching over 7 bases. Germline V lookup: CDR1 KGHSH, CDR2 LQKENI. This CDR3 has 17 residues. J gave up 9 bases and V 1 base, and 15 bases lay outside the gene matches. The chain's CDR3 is CASSPRAVGGRVGEQFF. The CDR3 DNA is TGTGCCAGCTCACCACGCGCCGTTGGGGGGAGGGTGGGTGAGCAGTTCTTC.

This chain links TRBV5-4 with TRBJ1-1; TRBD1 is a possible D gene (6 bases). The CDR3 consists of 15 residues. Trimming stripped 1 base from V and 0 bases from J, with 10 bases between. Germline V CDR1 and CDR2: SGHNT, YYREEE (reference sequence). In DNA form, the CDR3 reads TGTGCCAGCAGCTTGCCTGGGACATTGAACACTGAAGCTTTCTTT. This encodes CASSLPGTLNTEAFF.

The chain's CDR3 is CASSLAGGQPQETQYF. DNA of the CDR3: TGTGCCAGCAGCTTGGCCGGTGGGCAGCCCCAAGAGACCCAGTACTTC. The chain employs TRBV5-6 and TRBJ2-5; D is uncertain. CDR3 length: 16 amino acids. Germline values: CDR1 SGHDT, CDR2 YYEEEE. Trimming stripped 0 bases from V and 1 base from J, with 13 bases between.

CDR3 region: CAWARDRGSTSGSNEQFF. In nucleotides, the CDR3 is TGTGCCTGGGCCCGGGACAGGGGGAGTACTAGCGGGAGTAATGAGCAGTTCTTC. This rearrangement joins TRBV30 to TRBJ2-1; D tentatively reads TRBD1 or TRBD2 (11 bases each). The CDR3 consists of 18 residues. Germline V CDR1 and CDR2: GTSNPN, SVGIG (reference sequence). Trimming cost V 5 bases and J 7 bases, with 30 bases left between them.

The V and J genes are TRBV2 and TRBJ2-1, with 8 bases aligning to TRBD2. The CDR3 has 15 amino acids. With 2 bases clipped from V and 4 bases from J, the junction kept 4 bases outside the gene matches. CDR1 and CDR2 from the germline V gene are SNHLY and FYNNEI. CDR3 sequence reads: CASSESSGSYNEQFF. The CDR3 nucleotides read TGTGCCAGCAGTGAATCAAGCGGGAGTTACAATGAGCAGTTCTTC.

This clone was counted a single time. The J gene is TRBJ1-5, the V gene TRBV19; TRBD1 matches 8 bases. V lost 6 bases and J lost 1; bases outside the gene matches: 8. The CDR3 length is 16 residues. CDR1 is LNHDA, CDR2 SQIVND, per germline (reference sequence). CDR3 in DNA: TGTGCCAGTAGCCCACAGGGGGAAGGAAGCAATCAGCCCCAGCATTTT. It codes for CASSPQGEGSNQPQHF. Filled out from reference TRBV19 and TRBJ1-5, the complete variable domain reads DGGITQSPKYLFRKEGQNVTLSCEQNLNHDAMYWYRQDPGQGLRLIYYSQIVNDFQKGDIAEGYSVSREKKESFPLTVTSAQKNPTAFYLCASSPQGEGSNQPQHFGDGTRLSIL.

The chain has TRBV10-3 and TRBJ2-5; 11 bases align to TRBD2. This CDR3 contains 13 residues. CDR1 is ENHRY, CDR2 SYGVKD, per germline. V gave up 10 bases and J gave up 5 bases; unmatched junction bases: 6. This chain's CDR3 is CATLAGVAETQYF. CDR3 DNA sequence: TGTGCCACACTAGCGGGAGTTGCTGAGACCCAGTACTTC.